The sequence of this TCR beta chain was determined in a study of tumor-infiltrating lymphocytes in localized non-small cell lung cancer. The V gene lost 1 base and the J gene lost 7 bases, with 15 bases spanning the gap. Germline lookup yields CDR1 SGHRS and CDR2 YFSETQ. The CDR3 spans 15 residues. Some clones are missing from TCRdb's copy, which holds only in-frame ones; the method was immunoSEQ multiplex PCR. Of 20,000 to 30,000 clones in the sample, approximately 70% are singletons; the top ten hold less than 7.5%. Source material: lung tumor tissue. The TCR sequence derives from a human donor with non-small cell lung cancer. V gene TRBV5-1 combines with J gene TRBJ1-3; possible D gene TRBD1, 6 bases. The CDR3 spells CASSLNPGQMNTIYF. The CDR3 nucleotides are TGCGCCAGCAGCTTGAACCCGGGACAAATGAACACCATATATTTT. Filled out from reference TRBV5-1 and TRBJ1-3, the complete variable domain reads KAGVTQTPRYLIKTRGQQVTLSCSPISGHRSVSWYQQTPGQGLQFLFEYFSETQRNKGNFPGRFSGRQFSNSRSEMNVSTLELGDSALYLCASSLNPGQMNTIYFGEGSWLTVV.